The 14 T cell receptor beta chains in this list originate from one sample, sequenced in a study of cytomegalovirus exposure and HLA in healthy donors. 60 Vbeta and 13 Jbeta primers were used in PCR. TCRdb's copy holds only in-frame clones and misses some; the assay was immunoSEQ multiplex PCR. The repertoire holds 150,000 to 200,000 clones, roughly 84% seen once, with around 1.5% in the top ten. Sequences were obtained from PBMCs. The receptor set was obtained from a male donor in good health and CMV-seronegative.

This clone was seen a few times. The CDR3 sequence is CASSVGADQLTGELFF. CDR3 in DNA: TGTGCCAGCAGCGTAGGGGCCGATCAACTCACCGGGGAGCTGTTTTTT. The chain is built from TRBV9 and TRBJ2-2, with no clear D. CDR3 length: 16 residues. Trimming took off 0 bases at V and 4 bases at J, with 13 bases between the two ends. Germline CDR1 is SGDLS and CDR2 is YYNGEE.

The chain carries TRBV7-9 and TRBJ2-3; no firm D call. The CDR3 has 14 residues. Trimming stripped 4 bases from V and 5 bases from J, with 13 bases between. From germline, CDR1 is SEHNR and CDR2 FQNEAQ (reference sequence). CDR3 sequence reads: CASSSSSGLDTQYF. The DNA for the CDR3 is TGTGCCAGCAGCTCGTCATCAGGATTAGATACGCAGTATTTT.

The chain recombines TRBV11-2 with TRBJ2-5; 9 bases map to TRBD1. The DNA matches TRBJ2-7 better at its end, which makes the J call doubtful. The CDR3 is 14 amino acids. Germline V gene lookup returns CDR1 SGHAT and CDR2 FQNNGV. The DNA of the CDR3 is TGTGCCAGCAGCTCCGGGACAGGGTTCTACGAGCAGTACTTC. The encoded protein is CASSSGTGFYEQYF.

The chain recombines TRBV6-5 with TRBJ1-4, with a weak D call TRBD1 (6 bases). The CDR3 extends over 15 amino acids. Germline values: CDR1 MNHEY, CDR2 SVGAGI. Trimming cost V 2 bases and J 10 bases, with 17 bases left between them. CDR3 coding DNA: TGTGCCAGCAGTTACGGGCCAGGGGCTTCGGGAAAACTGTTTTTT. It encodes CASSYGPGASGKLFF.

The gene calls are TRBV11-1 and TRBJ2-1; D remains ambiguous. V was shortened by 5 bases and J by 5 bases, with 13 bases between the two germline ends. The CDR3 has 14 residues. Germline CDR1 SGHAT, CDR2 FQDESV (reference sequence). CDR3 coding DNA: TGTGCCAGCAGCAAAAGGCGACTTAACAATGAGCAGTTCTTC. Translated, it gives CASSKRRLNNEQFF.

This sequence joins TRBV27 and TRBJ1-1; D not certain. The CDR3 is 13 residues long. Trimming stripped 1 base from V and 0 bases from J, with 3 bases between. Germline V gene lookup returns CDR1 MNHEY and CDR2 SMNVEV (reference sequence). The CDR3 DNA is TGTGCCAGCAGTTTATTCATGAACACTGAAGCTTTCTTT. Protein sequence: CASSLFMNTEAFF.

The chain is built from TRBV5-8 and TRBJ2-4; D is undetermined. CDR3 length: 15 amino acids. CDR1 and CDR2 (germline): SGHTS, YDEGEE. The V and J ends lost 7 bases and 1 base respectively, with 15 bases between them. CDR3 loop: CASRGVEKAKNIQYF. Written as DNA, the CDR3 is TGTGCCAGCCGAGGTGTGGAGAAGGCCAAAAACATTCAGTACTTC.

V is TRBV7-2 and J is TRBJ2-7, with TRBD1 matching 10 bases. CDR1 SGHTA and CDR2 FQGNSA come from the germline V gene. The CDR3 has 15 amino acids. The junction had 6 bases not matched to a gene; V was cut back by 1 base and J by 6 bases. The CDR3 loop reads CASSLEIRTGGEQYF. The CDR3, as DNA: TGTGCCAGCAGCTTAGAAATCCGGACAGGGGGCGAGCAGTACTTC.

The chain has TRBV5-4 and TRBJ2-5; 12 bases fit TRBD2. This CDR3 comprises 15 residues. V lost 4 bases to trimming and J lost 4 bases; unmatched junction nucleotides: 5. Germline CDR1 SGHNT, CDR2 YYREEE (reference sequence). CDR3 sequence: CASSMTSGSGETQYF. CDR3 DNA: TGTGCCAGCAGCATGACTAGCGGGAGCGGAGAGACCCAGTACTTC.

The rearrangement uses TRBV19 and TRBJ1-2; perhaps TRBD1 as D (5 bases). CDR1 and CDR2 (germline): LNHDA, SQIVND (reference sequence). The V end lost 3 bases, the J end lost 6 bases, and 14 bases lay between the germline ends. This CDR3 has 14 amino acids. DNA for the CDR3: TGTGCCAGTAGTATCAGACAGAGTCTTAATGGCTACACCTTC. This gives the protein CASSIRQSLNGYTF.

The chain is built from TRBV5-6 and TRBJ2-7, with 9 bases matching TRBD1. The CDR3 has 17 amino acids. Germline CDR1 SGHDT, CDR2 YYEEEE. Trimming removed 3 bases from V and 0 bases from J; junction bases left unmatched: 10. The CDR3 DNA follows: TGTGCCAGCAGCTGGAATACGGACAGGGGCGGCTCCTACGAGCAGTACTTC. This translates into CASSWNTDRGGSYEQYF.

A remark on this clone: Its ends do not fully match the called genes, so a read error is possible. The V call is TRBV5-4, the J call TRBJ2-5; TRBD2 aligns across 7 bases. There are 15 residues in the CDR3. The germline gives CDR1 SGHNT, CDR2 YYREEE (reference sequence). The CDR3, as DNA: TGTGCCAGCAGCTTAACAGGCGGGAGTGGGGAGATCCAGTACTTC. Translating it yields CASSLTGGSGEIQYF.

The chain joins TRBV2 to TRBJ2-1; 7 bases line up with TRBD2. Germline CDR1 and CDR2: SNHLY and FYNNEI. Trimming cost V 3 bases and J 6 bases; bases outside gene matches: 5. This CDR3 has 14 residues. Here the CDR3 reads CASSDSSGSNEQFF. Here the CDR3 DNA reads TGTGCCAGCAGTGACTCTAGCGGCTCCAATGAGCAGTTCTTC. The complete variable domain, with remaining parts taken from reference TRBV2 and TRBJ2-1, reads EPEVTQTPSHQVTQMGQEVILRCVPISNHLYFYWYRQILGQKVEFLVSFYNNEISEKSEIFDDQFSVERPDGSNFTLKIRSTKLEDSAMYFCASSDSSGSNEQFFGPGTRLTVL.

In nucleotides, the CDR3 is TGTGCCAGTAGTACAGACAGGGGCCGAACTTCACCCCTCCACTTT. Its protein product is CASSTDRGRTSPLHF. V usage is TRBV19 and J usage is TRBJ1-6; 8 bases fit TRBD1. CDR3 length equals 15 residues. CDR1 LNHDA and CDR2 SQIVND come from the germline V gene (reference sequence). The junction had 8 bases not matched to a gene; V was cut back by 4 bases and J by 9 bases.